This T cell receptor beta chain comes out of a study of blood T cell repertoires in COVID-19. Original methodology: For nucleated cells, counts were estimated from reference gene primer amplification. The table came from immunoSEQ multiplex PCR; TCRdb's copy has only in-frame clones and leaves some out. The V and J calls and clone size are taken from that table; D and trimming were inferred from the DNA. The sample includes approximately 440,000 clones, about nine tenths of them seen just once. The CDR3 has 19 amino acids. V was trimmed by 6 bases and J by 11 bases, leaving 37 bases between them. Germline CDR1 is SNHLY and CDR2 is FYNNEI.

The J gene is TRBJ1-1, the V gene TRBV2, with D possibly matching TRBD1 (6 bases). Sequencing used PBMCs or T cells enriched from blood (not recorded which). The source of this sequence is a young woman who had recovered from COVID-19. CDR3 protein: CASSLWETGRNLGGEEAFF. The DNA of the CDR3 is TGTGCCAGCAGCCTTTGGGAAACAGGGAGGAATTTAGGGGGGGAAGAGGCTTTCTTT. Variable domain in full (rest from reference TRBV2 and TRBJ1-1): EPEVTQTPSHQVTQMGQEVILRCVPISNHLYFYWYRQILGQKVEFLVSFYNNEISEKSEIFDDQFSVERPDGSNFTLKIRSTKLEDSAMYFCASSLWETGRNLGGEEAFFGQGTRLTVV.